The 2 T cell receptor beta chains in this list originate from one sample, sequenced in a study of blood T cell repertoires in COVID-19. TCRdb's copy holds only in-frame clones and misses some; the assay was immunoSEQ multiplex PCR. The table records more than 100,000 clones, 90% of them present only once. The sample comprised peripheral blood. The receptors come from a woman aged 60-70 years with COVID-19, enrolled during active disease.

V gene TRBV19 combines with J gene TRBJ2-7, with a tentative D call TRBD1 (5 bases). This CDR3 comprises 11 residues. Germline V gives CDR1 LNHDA, CDR2 SQIVND (reference sequence). The ends were cut back, 3 bases at V and 10 bases at J, with 10 bases in the middle. The CDR3, as DNA: TGTGCCAGTAGTATGTTTGACAGACAGTACTTC. This translates into CASSMFDRQYF.

The genes are TRBV29-1 and TRBJ2-3; the D gene is possibly TRBD2 (6 bases). This CDR3 comprises 14 residues. CDR1 is SQVTM and CDR2 is ANQGSEA in the germline V gene. Trimming removed 4 bases at V and 3 bases at J, with 14 bases between. CDR3 nucleotides: TGCAGCGTTGGACTAGGTGGTACAACAGATACGCAGTATTTT. This sequence encodes CSVGLGGTTDTQYF.